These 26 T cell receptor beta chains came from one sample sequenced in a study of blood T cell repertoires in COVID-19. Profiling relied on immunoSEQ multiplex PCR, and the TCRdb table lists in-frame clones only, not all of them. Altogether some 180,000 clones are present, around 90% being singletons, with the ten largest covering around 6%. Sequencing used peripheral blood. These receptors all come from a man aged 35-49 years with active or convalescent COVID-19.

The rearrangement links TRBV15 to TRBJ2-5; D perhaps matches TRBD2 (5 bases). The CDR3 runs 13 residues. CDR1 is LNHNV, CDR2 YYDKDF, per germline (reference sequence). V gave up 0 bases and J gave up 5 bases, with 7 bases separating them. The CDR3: CATSRDRRETQYF. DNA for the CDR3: TGTGCCACCAGCAGAGATCGGAGGGAGACCCAGTACTTC.

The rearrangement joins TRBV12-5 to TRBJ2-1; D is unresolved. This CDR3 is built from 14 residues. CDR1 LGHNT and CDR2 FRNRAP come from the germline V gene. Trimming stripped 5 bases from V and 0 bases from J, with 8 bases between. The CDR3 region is CASGRPGSYNEQFF. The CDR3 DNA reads TGTGCTAGTGGTCGTCCGGGCTCCTACAATGAGCAGTTCTTC.

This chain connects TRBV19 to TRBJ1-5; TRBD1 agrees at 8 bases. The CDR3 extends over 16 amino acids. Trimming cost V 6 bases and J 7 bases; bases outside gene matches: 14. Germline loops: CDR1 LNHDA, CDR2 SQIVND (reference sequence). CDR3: CASRTDRGNPRQPQHF. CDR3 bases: TGTGCCAGTAGGACCGACAGGGGTAACCCTCGACAGCCCCAGCATTTT.

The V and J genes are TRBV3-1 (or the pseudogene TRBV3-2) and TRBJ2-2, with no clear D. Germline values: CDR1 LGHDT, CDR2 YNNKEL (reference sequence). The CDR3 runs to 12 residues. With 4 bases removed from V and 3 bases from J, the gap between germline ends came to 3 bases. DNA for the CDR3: TGTGCCAGCAGCCTCTACACCGGGGAGCTGTTTTTT. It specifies CASSLYTGELFF.

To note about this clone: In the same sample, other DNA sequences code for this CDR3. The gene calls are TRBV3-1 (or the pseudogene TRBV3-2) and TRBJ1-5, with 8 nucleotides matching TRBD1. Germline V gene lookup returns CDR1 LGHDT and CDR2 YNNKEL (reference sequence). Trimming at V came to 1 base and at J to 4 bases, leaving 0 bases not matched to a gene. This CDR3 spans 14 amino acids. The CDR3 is CASSQGTGNQPQHF. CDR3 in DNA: TGTGCCAGCAGCCAAGGGACAGGGAATCAGCCCCAGCATTTT.

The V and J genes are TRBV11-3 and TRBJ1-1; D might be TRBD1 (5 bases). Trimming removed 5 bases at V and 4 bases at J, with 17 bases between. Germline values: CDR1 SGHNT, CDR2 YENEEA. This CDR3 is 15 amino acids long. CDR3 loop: CASSLDAGGGTEAFF. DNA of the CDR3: TGTGCCAGCAGCCTCGACGCCGGCGGGGGCACTGAAGCTTTCTTT. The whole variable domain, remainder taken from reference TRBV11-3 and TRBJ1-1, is EAGVVQSPRYKIIEKKQPVAFWCNPISGHNTLYWYLQNLGQGPELLIRYENEEAVDDSQLPKDRFSAERLKGVDSTLKIQPAELGDSAVYLCASSLDAGGGTEAFFGQGTRLTVV.

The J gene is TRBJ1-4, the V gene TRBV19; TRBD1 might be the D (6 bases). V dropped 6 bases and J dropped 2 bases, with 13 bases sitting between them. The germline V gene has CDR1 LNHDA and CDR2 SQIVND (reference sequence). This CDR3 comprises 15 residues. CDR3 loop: CASRAGVRTNEKLFF. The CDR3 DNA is TGTGCCAGTAGAGCAGGGGTTCGTACTAATGAAAAACTGTTTTTT.

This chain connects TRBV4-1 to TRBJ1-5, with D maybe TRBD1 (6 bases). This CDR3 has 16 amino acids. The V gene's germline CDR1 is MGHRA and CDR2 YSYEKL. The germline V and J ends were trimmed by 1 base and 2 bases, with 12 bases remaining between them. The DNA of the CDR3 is TGCGCCAGCAGCCAAGTAGGCAGGGGTGGCAATCAGCCCCAGCATTTT. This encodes CASSQVGRGGNQPQHF.

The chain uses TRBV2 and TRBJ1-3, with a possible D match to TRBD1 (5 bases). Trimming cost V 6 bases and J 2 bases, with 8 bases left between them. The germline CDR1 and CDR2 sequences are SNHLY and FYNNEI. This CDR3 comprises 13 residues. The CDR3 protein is CASRTVPGNTIYF. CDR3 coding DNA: TGTGCCAGCAGGACAGTCCCTGGAAACACCATATATTTT.

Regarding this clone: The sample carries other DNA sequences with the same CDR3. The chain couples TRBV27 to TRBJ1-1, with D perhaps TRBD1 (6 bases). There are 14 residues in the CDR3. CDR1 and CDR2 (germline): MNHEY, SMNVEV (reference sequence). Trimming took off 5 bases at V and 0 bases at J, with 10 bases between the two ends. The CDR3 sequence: CASSLQGLNTEAFF. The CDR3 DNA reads TGTGCCAGCAGTCTACAGGGTTTGAACACTGAAGCTTTCTTT.

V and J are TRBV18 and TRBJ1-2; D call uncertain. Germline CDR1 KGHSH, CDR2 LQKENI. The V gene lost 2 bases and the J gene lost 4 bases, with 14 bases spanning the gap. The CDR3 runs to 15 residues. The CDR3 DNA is TGTGCCAGCTCACCAGTACCGGGAGAGGGCTATGGCTACACCTTC. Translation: CASSPVPGEGYGYTF.

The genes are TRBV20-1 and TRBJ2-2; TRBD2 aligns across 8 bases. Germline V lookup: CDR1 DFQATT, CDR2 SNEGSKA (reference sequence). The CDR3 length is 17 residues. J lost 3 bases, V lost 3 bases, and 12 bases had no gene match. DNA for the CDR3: TGCAGTGCTAGTAACCCTAGCGGGCCCGAGGACACCGGGGAGCTGTTTTTT. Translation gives CSASNPSGPEDTGELFF.

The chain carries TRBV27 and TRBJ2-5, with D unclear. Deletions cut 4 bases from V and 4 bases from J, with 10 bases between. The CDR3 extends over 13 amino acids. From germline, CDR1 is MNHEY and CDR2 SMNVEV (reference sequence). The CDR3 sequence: CASSSELRETQYF. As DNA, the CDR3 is TGTGCCAGCAGTTCCGAGCTTAGAGAGACCCAGTACTTC.

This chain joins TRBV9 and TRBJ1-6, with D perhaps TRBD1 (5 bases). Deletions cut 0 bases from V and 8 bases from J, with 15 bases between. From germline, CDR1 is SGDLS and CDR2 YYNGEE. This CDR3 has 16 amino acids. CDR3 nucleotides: TGTGCCAGCAGCGTAGGCTGGGGGGGAGCGGATTCACCCCTCCACTTT. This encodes CASSVGWGGADSPLHF.

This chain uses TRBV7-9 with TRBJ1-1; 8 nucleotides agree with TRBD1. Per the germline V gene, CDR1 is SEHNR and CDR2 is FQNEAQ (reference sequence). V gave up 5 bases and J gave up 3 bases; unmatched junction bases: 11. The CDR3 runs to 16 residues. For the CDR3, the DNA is TGTGCCAGCAGCCCCCCCCAAGGACAGGGAGACACTGAAGCTTTCTTT. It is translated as CASSPPQGQGDTEAFF. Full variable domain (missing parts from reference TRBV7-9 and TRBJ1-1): DTGVSQNPRHKITKRGQNVTFRCDPISEHNRLYWYRQTLGQGPEFLTYFQNEAQLEKSRLLSDRFSAERPKGSFSTLEIQRTEQGDSAMYLCASSPPQGQGDTEAFFGQGTRLTVV.

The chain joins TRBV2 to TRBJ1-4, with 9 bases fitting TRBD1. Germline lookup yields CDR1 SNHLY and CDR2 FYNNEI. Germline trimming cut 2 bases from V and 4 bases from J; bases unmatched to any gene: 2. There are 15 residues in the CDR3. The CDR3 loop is CASSEWGQGNEKLFF. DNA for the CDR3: TGTGCCAGCAGTGAATGGGGACAGGGTAATGAAAAACTGTTTTTT.

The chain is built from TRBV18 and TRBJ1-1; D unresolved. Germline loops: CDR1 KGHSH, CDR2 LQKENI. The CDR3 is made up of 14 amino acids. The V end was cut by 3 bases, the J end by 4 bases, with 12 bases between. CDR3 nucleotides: TGTGCCAGCTCACCCGCCAGCGAGGGCACTGAAGCTTTCTTT. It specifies CASSPASEGTEAFF.

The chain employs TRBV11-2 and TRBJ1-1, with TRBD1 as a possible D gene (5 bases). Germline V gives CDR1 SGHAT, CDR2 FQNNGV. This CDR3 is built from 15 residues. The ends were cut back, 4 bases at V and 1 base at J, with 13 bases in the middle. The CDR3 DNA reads TGTGCCAGCAGCTACGCGGGGGGGAAGAACACTGAAGCTTTCTTT. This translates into CASSYAGGKNTEAFF.

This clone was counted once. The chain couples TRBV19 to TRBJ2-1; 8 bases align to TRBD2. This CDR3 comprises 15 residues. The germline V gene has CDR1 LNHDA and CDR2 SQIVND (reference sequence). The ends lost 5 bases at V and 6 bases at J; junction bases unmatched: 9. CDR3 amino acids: CASSSGTRGSNEQFF. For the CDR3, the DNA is TGTGCCAGTAGTTCCGGGACTAGGGGCTCCAATGAGCAGTTCTTC.

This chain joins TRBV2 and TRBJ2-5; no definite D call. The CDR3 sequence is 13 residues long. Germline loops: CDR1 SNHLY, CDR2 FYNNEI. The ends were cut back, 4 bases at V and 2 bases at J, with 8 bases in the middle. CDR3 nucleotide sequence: TGTGCCAGCAGTGGAGGTGGACAAGAGACCCAGTACTTC. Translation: CASSGGGQETQYF.

CDR3 residues: CASSSGNTIYF. In nucleotides, the CDR3 is TGTGCCAGCAGCTCGGGAAACACCATATATTTT. The chain uses TRBV5-8 and TRBJ1-3, with D hard to call. Between the trimmed V and J ends, which lost 3 bases and 4 bases, there was a span of 2 bases. The CDR3 contains 11 residues. Germline loops: CDR1 SGHTS, CDR2 YDEGEE.

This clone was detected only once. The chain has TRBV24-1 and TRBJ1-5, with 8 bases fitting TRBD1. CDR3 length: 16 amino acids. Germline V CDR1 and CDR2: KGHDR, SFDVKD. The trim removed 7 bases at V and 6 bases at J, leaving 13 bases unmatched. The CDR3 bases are TGTGCCACCAGCCGCCTCGGGACAGGAACTTTTCAGCCCCAGCATTTT. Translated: CATSRLGTGTFQPQHF.

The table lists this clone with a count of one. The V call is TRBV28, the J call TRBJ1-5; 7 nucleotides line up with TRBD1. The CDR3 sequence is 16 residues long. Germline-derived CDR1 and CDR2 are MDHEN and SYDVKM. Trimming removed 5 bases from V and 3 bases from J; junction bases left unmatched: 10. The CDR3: CASSPQTGFVNQPQHF. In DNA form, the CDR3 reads TGTGCCAGCAGTCCGCAGACAGGGTTCGTCAATCAGCCCCAGCATTTT. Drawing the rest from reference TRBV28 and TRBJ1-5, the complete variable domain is DVKVTQSSRYLVKRTGEKVFLECVQDMDHENMFWYRQDPGLGLRLIYFSYDVKMKEKGDIPEGYSVSREKKERFSLILESASTNQTSMYLCASSPQTGFVNQPQHFGDGTRLSIL.

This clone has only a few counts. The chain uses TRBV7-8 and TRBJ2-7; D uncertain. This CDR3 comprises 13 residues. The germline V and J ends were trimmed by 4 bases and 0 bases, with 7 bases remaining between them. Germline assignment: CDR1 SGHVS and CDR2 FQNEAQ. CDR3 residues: CASSSSGSYEQYF. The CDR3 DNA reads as TGTGCCAGCAGCTCGTCGGGCTCCTACGAGCAGTACTTC.

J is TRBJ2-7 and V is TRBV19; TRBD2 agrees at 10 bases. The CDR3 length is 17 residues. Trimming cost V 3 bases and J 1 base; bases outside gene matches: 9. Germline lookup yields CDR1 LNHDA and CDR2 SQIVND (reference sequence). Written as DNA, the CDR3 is TGTGCCAGTAGTATCCGTCTAGCGGGGGCCACATCCTACGAGCAGTACTTC. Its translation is CASSIRLAGATSYEQYF.

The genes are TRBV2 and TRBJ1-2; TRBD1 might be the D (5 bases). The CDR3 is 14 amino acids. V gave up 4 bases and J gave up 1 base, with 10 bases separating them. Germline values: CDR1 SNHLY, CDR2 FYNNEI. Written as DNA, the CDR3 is TGTGCCAGCAGTGTAGGGGATATTAACTATGGCTACACCTTC. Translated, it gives CASSVGDINYGYTF. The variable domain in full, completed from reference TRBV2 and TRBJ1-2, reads EPEVTQTPSHQVTQMGQEVILRCVPISNHLYFYWYRQILGQKVEFLVSFYNNEISEKSEIFDDQFSVERPDGSNFTLKIRSTKLEDSAMYFCASSVGDINYGYTFGSGTRLTVV.